The 29 T cell receptor beta chains in this list originate from one sample, sequenced in a study of human T cells and chemical hapten exposure. Time point meaning: patch test 3, about 24 weeks after DPC sensitization. Treatment here: therapeutic diphenylcyclopropenone sensitization with weekly scalp DPC. TCRdb redid the calling of the RACE reads with MiXCR, one entry per CDR3 protein. The sample yields 70,000 or so distinct CDR3 sequences, over 8.5% seen once. The sequencing here drew on whole blood, taken in connection with sensitization to the hapten diphenylcyclopropenone (DPC). Receptor source: a woman aged 50 to 65 with alopecia areata. Some clones in this sample may be carry-over from other donors' samples.

This clonotype was detected ten times or more. This chain uses TRBV25-1 with TRBJ2-6; unclear D gene. The V and J ends lost 6 bases and 0 bases respectively, with 3 bases between them. This CDR3 region has 13 residues. Per the germline V gene, CDR1 is MGHDK and CDR2 is SYGVNS. CDR3 loop: CASSFSGANVLTF. DNA of the CDR3: TGTGCCAGCAGCTTCTCTGGGGCCAACGTCCTGACTTTC.

This clonotype was found many times. This rearrangement joins TRBV5-1 to TRBJ1-1; tentative D call: TRBD1 (5 bases). From germline, CDR1 is SGHRS and CDR2 YFSETQ. The CDR3 totals 14 residues. Trimming shortened V by 4 bases and J by 4 bases, and 14 bases separated the two germline ends. The CDR3 sequence: CASSRQRSTTEAFF. The DNA for the CDR3 is TGCGCCAGCAGCCGACAGAGGTCCACCACTGAAGCTTTCTTT.

The J gene is TRBJ2-7, the V gene TRBV5-1; maybe TRBD1 (6 bases). V was trimmed by 5 bases and J by 5 bases, leaving 11 bases between them. The length of the CDR3 is 12 residues. Germline V gives CDR1 SGHRS, CDR2 YFSETQ. The DNA of the CDR3 is TGCGCCAGCAGTCCCGGGACAAACGAGCAGTACTTC. This codes for CASSPGTNEQYF.

About this clonotype itself: One end of the junction does not line up with germline, which may come from a read error. V gene TRBV18 combines with J gene TRBJ2-1; weak D call: TRBD2 (6 bases). The CDR3 length is 12 residues. CDR1 KGHSH and CDR2 LQKENI come from the germline V gene. CDR3 loop: CASSTGTGPIIF. CDR3 coding DNA: TGTGCCAGCTCAACCGGGACTGGGCCTATCATCTTC.

At least ten counts were recorded for this clonotype. The rearrangement links TRBV3-1 to TRBJ2-1; D is possibly TRBD2 (6 bases). V lost 5 bases to trimming and J lost 7 bases, with 18 bases between them. Germline V gives CDR1 LGHDT, CDR2 YNNKEL (reference sequence). The CDR3 length is 15 residues. The CDR3 DNA is TGTGCCAGCAGCAGTGGGACTTATGCGGGGAATGAGCAGTTCTTC. It yields the protein CASSSGTYAGNEQFF.

This clonotype was detected a few times. V and J are TRBV6-2 or TRBV6-3 and TRBJ1-1; D is unresolved. V lost 2 bases to trimming and J lost 5 bases, with 15 bases between them. This CDR3 comprises 15 residues. Germline V gene data show CDR1 as MNHEY and CDR2 as SVGEGT. CDR3 sequence (DNA): TGTGCCAGCAGTTACCGCGCCAATCGGAGGACTGAAGCTTTCTTT. As protein: CASSYRANRRTEAFF.

At least ten counts were recorded for this clonotype. The rearrangement uses TRBV7-9 and TRBJ2-2; D is tentatively TRBD1 or TRBD2 (5 bases each). V was pared by 1 base and J by 1 base, with 10 bases between. Germline CDR1 is SEHNR and CDR2 is FQNEAQ (reference sequence). This CDR3 is built from 16 residues. DNA of the CDR3: TGTGCCAGCAGCTTAGAGGCAGGGAGGAACACCGGGGAGCTGTTTTTT. It yields the protein CASSLEAGRNTGELFF.

The chain carries TRBV24-1 and TRBJ1-4, with D possibly matching TRBD1 (5 bases). V lost 3 bases and J 13 bases, leaving 14 bases between the germline ends. The CDR3 runs to 13 residues. CDR1 is KGHDR and CDR2 is SFDVKD in the germline V gene. The CDR3 region is CATSDPDSPRLFF. The CDR3 DNA sequence: TGTGCCACCAGTGATCCCGACAGTCCCCGACTGTTTTTT.

This clonotype appeared a few times. The chain combines TRBV5-1 with TRBJ2-5; D unclear. The V end lost 4 bases, the J end lost 0 bases, and 13 bases lay between the germline ends. The CDR3 spans 15 residues. The germline V gene has CDR1 SGHRS and CDR2 YFSETQ. The CDR3 sequence: CASSPYDLNQETQYF. The CDR3 DNA follows: TGCGCCAGCAGCCCATACGACTTAAACCAAGAGACCCAGTACTTC.

This clonotype was picked up many times. The V and J genes are TRBV20-1 and TRBJ1-2; tentatively, D is TRBD1 (6 bases). The CDR3 runs to 14 residues. Deletions cut 5 bases from V and 1 base from J, with 14 bases between. The germline gives CDR1 DFQATT, CDR2 SNEGSKA (reference sequence). The CDR3 reads CSAHRTEHNYGYTF. CDR3 bases: TGCAGTGCTCATAGGACAGAACATAACTATGGCTACACCTTC.

J is TRBJ2-5 and V is TRBV15; 12 bases map to TRBD2. Germline lookup yields CDR1 LNHNV and CDR2 YYDKDF (reference sequence). Trimming cost V 1 base and J 1 base; bases outside gene matches: 7. There are 18 residues in the CDR3. CDR3 DNA: TGTGCCACCAGCAGAGGGGAGACTAGCGGGGGAACCCAAGAGACCCAGTACTTC. Protein product: CATSRGETSGGTQETQYF.

This clonotype was seen many times. The chain uses TRBV14 and TRBJ2-5, with D perhaps matching TRBD1 or TRBD2 (5 bases each). The CDR3 length is 13 residues. In germline, CDR1 is SGHDN, CDR2 FVKESK. Trimming removed 3 bases from V and 9 bases from J, with 14 bases in between. In nucleotides, the CDR3 is TGTGCCAGCAGCCAGCCCTCCCTGGGGGCCCAGTACTTC. Encoded protein: CASSQPSLGAQYF.

There are many counts of this clonotype. V usage is TRBV5-1 and J usage is TRBJ2-3; 15 bases match TRBD2. The germline gives CDR1 SGHRS, CDR2 YFSETQ. The CDR3 runs to 19 residues. After removal of 3 bases from V and 0 bases from J, the junction contained 8 bases not matched to a gene. DNA of the CDR3: TGCGCCAGCAGCTCGCGGACTAGCGGGGGGGGCTTAAGCACAGATACGCAGTATTTT. Translating it yields CASSSRTSGGGLSTDTQYF.

This clonotype was seen at least ten times. This chain uses TRBV18 with TRBJ1-1; D not certain. V was trimmed by 5 bases and J by 4 bases, leaving 17 bases between them. Germline values: CDR1 KGHSH, CDR2 LQKENI. The CDR3 has 15 residues. This chain's CDR3 is CASSELGPPATEAFF. In DNA form, the CDR3 reads TGTGCCAGCTCAGAGCTGGGCCCTCCGGCCACTGAAGCTTTCTTT. Based on the CDR3 plus reference TRBV18 and TRBJ1-1, the full variable domain is NAGVMQNPRHLVRRRGQEARLRCSPMKGHSHVYWYRQLPEEGLKFMVYLQKENIIDESGMPKERFSAEFPKEGPSILRIQQVVRGDSAAYFCASSELGPPATEAFFGQGTRLTVV.

This clonotype was seen repeatedly, ten times or more. This chain links TRBV20-1 with TRBJ2-3, with a tentative D call TRBD2 (6 bases). This CDR3 contains 13 residues. The germline V and J ends were trimmed by 5 bases and 0 bases, with 9 bases remaining between them. Germline CDR1 reads DFQATT; CDR2 reads SNEGSKA (reference sequence). The CDR3 loop reads CSAHSGSTDTQYF. CDR3 nucleotides: TGCAGTGCTCATAGCGGTAGCACAGATACGCAGTATTTT.

Comments on this clonotype: The junction differs from germline at one of its ends, possibly a read error. This sequence joins TRBV4-1 and TRBJ2-5; 9 positions match TRBD1. The CDR3 sequence is 15 residues long. CDR1 is MGHRA and CDR2 is YSYEKL in the germline V gene. CDR3 in DNA: TGCGCCAGCAGCCAAGCCGGGACAGGGAGATTAGATGCCCACTTC. Translation: CASSQAGTGRLDAHF.

The sample holds many counts of this clonotype. The chain recombines TRBV28 with TRBJ1-2; 9 nucleotides line up with TRBD1. Germline-derived CDR1 and CDR2 are MDHEN and SYDVKM. The V gene end was trimmed by 2 bases and the J gene end by 4 bases; junction bases not matched to a gene: 2. This CDR3 has 14 amino acids. The CDR3, as DNA: TGTGCCAGCAGTTTAGGGACAGGGTCCTATGGCTACACCTTC. Translated, it gives CASSLGTGSYGYTF.

Ten or more counts support this clonotype. CDR3 amino acids: CASRRTGPGNTIYF. As DNA, the CDR3 is TGTGCCAGCAGACGCACAGGGCCTGGAAACACCATATATTTT. The V gene is TRBV5-8, the J gene TRBJ1-3; weak D call: TRBD1 (6 bases). CDR3 length equals 14 residues. Looked up from germline, CDR1 is SGHTS and CDR2 is YDEGEE. V dropped 5 bases and J dropped 2 bases, with 11 bases sitting between them. The full variable domain, its missing parts supplied by reference TRBV5-8 and TRBJ1-3, is EAGVTQSPTHLIKTRGQQATLRCSPISGHTSVYWYQQALGLGLQFLLWYDEGEERNRGNFPPRFSGRQFPNYSSELNVNALELEDSALYLCASRRTGPGNTIYFGEGSWLTVV.

This clonotype was observed many times. V gene TRBV5-1 combines with J gene TRBJ1-2; D is ambiguous. Germline assignment: CDR1 SGHRS and CDR2 YFSETQ. V shed 0 bases and J shed 2 bases, with 8 bases lying between them. CDR3 length equals 14 residues. The CDR3 sequence: CASSLDGGNYGYTF. The CDR3 DNA reads TGCGCCAGCAGCTTGGATGGCGGCAACTATGGCTACACCTTC.

This clonotype came up a few times. The junction differs from germline at one of its ends, possibly a read error. The chain combines TRBV7-2 with TRBJ2-6; tentatively, D is TRBD1 or TRBD2 (6 bases each). Germline V CDR1 and CDR2: SGHTA, FQGNSA. This CDR3 is 15 amino acids long. In nucleotides, the CDR3 is TGTGCCAGCAGCTTACAGGGGACTGGGGTCAACGTCCTGACTTTC. Translation gives CASSLQGTGVNVLTF.

The chain links TRBV11-2 to TRBJ2-5; D perhaps matches TRBD2 (6 bases). The CDR3 runs to 12 residues. Germline assignment: CDR1 SGHAT and CDR2 FQNNGV. V was pared by 8 bases and J by 1 base, with 8 bases between. The CDR3 loop is CASAGSQETQYF. As DNA, the CDR3 is TGTGCCAGCGCGGGGTCCCAAGAGACCCAGTACTTC.

The J gene is TRBJ2-7, the V gene TRBV28; D possibly matches TRBD1 or TRBD2 (5 bases each). Germline V gives CDR1 MDHEN, CDR2 SYDVKM. The length of the CDR3 is 12 residues. The CDR3 DNA is TGTGCGATTTCCGGGACCGTCTACGAGCAGTACTTC. Its translation: CAISGTVYEQYF.

The chain couples TRBV2 to TRBJ2-1; 7 nucleotides match TRBD1. After removal of 6 bases from V and 0 bases from J, the junction contained 8 bases not matched to a gene. This CDR3 spans 16 amino acids. The germline CDR1 and CDR2 sequences are SNHLY and FYNNEI. CDR3 bases: TGTGCCAGCAGGTCCCGACAGGGCAGCTCCTACAATGAGCAGTTCTTC. Translation gives CASRSRQGSSYNEQFF.

A few counts support this clonotype. This rearrangement joins TRBV7-9 to TRBJ1-2; D ambiguous. Between the trimmed V and J ends, which lost 6 bases and 0 bases, there was a span of 8 bases. The CDR3 runs 13 residues. Germline V gene data show CDR1 as SEHNR and CDR2 as FQNEAQ (reference sequence). CDR3 sequence: CASRKEANYGYTF. The CDR3 region has the DNA TGTGCCAGCAGGAAGGAAGCTAACTATGGCTACACCTTC.

The rearrangement joins TRBV4-1 to TRBJ2-1, with D perhaps matching TRBD2 (6 bases). Per the germline V gene, CDR1 is MGHRA and CDR2 is YSYEKL. This CDR3 is built from 16 residues. The V and J ends lost 4 bases and 7 bases respectively, with 20 bases between them. The CDR3 region is CASSPRAVSRGNEQFF. For the CDR3, the DNA is TGCGCCAGCAGCCCGAGGGCGGTCTCCCGGGGGAATGAGCAGTTCTTC.

This clonotype was counted between two and nine times. The chain recombines TRBV5-1 with TRBJ2-3; D is undetermined. The length of the CDR3 is 14 residues. V was shortened by 2 bases and J by 2 bases, with 9 bases between the two germline ends. The V gene's germline CDR1 is SGHRS and CDR2 YFSETQ. For the CDR3, the DNA is TGCGCCAGCAGCTTCGGACCATCCACAGATACGCAGTATTTT. It yields the protein CASSFGPSTDTQYF.

This clonotype has a count of ten or more. This chain uses TRBV29-1 with TRBJ2-7; D is undetermined. The germline gives CDR1 SQVTM, CDR2 ANQGSEA. The CDR3 sequence is 12 residues long. Trimming took 5 bases from V and 0 from J, leaving 8 bases between them. The DNA of the CDR3 is TGCAGCGTTAAGGGCAGCTCCTACGAGCAGTACTTC. It is translated as CSVKGSSYEQYF.

The chain combines TRBV20-1 with TRBJ1-6, with a tentative D call TRBD1 (6 bases). Germline lookup yields CDR1 DFQATT and CDR2 SNEGSKA (reference sequence). Trimming removed 5 bases from V and 5 bases from J, with 13 bases in between. The CDR3 is 14 residues long. The CDR3 sequence: CSAATGMNNSPLHF. CDR3 in DNA: TGCAGTGCTGCCACAGGGATGAATAATTCACCCCTCCACTTT.

In its sample, this clonotype was seen many times. The chain couples TRBV12-3 or TRBV12-4 to TRBJ1-5; TRBD1 is a possible D gene (6 bases). Trimming shortened V by 3 bases and J by 7 bases, and 13 bases separated the two germline ends. CDR3 size: 14 residues. CDR3 loop: CASSLNRDGQPQHF. The CDR3 DNA is TGTGCCAGCAGTTTGAACAGGGACGGGCAGCCCCAGCATTTT.